This record covers a single TCR beta chain. Its antigen is as yet unknown. Trimming pared 5 bases from V and 5 bases from J, leaving 13 bases between. Per the germline V gene, CDR1 is SGHVS and CDR2 is FNYEAQ. This CDR3 has 14 amino acids. The record originates from a study of cytomegalovirus exposure and HLA in healthy donors. Whole-study findings and limits: Association with HLA alleles at 0.05 false discovery rate was found for 16,951 TCR beta sequences in a later analysis.

Primers included in the PCR were 60 Vbeta and 13 Jbeta primers. Profiled with immunoSEQ multiplex PCR; TCRdb holds only in-frame clones, not every one. This table has under 200,000 clones, around three quarters appearing once. The chain combines TRBV7-6 with TRBJ2-1, with D maybe TRBD2 (6 bases). Source material: PBMCs. The source is a man aged 35 to 55 in good health and CMV-seronegative. The CDR3 sequence: CASSQGGPNNEQFF. The CDR3 nucleotides read TGTGCCAGCAGCCAAGGAGGGCCGAACAATGAGCAGTTCTTC.